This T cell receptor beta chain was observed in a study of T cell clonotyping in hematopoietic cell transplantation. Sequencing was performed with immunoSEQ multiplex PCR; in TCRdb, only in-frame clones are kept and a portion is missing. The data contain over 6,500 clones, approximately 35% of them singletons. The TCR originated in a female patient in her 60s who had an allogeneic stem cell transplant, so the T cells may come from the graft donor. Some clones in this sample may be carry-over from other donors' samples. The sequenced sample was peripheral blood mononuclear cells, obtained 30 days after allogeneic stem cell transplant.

The CDR3 region is CAWSRQAEGYTF. In nucleotides, the CDR3 is TGTGCCTGGAGCCGGCAAGCGGAGGGCTACACCTTC. The chain has TRBV30 and TRBJ1-2, with D unclear. V lost 3 bases and J lost 8, with 13 bases in between. Looked up from germline, CDR1 is GTSNPN and CDR2 is SVGIG (reference sequence). The CDR3 length is 12 residues.